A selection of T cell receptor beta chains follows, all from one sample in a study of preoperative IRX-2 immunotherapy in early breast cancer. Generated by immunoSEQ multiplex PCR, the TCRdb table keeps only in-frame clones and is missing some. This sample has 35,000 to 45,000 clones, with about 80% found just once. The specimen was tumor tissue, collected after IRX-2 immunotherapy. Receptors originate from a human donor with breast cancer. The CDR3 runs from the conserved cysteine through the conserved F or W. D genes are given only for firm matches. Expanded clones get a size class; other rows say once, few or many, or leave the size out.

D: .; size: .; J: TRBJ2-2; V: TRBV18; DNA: TGTGCCAGCTCACCAAACAGTCCTCGGGGGGAGCTGTTTTTT; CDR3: CASSPNSPRGELFF
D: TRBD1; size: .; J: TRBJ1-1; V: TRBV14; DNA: TGTGCCAGCGGAGGACAGGGATCAACGAACACTGAAGCTTTCTTT; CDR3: CASGGQGSTNTEAFF
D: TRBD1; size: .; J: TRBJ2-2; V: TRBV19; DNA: TGTGCCAGTAGTCTAAAGACAGGGCTCCCCGGGGAGCTGTTTTTT; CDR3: CASSLKTGLPGELFF
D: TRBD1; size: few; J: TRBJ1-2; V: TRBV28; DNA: TGTGCCAGCAGTACAGGGACAGTAAAAAACTATGGCTACACCTTC; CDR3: CASSTGTVKNYGYTF
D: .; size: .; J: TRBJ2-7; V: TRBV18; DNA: TGTGCCAGCTCACCGACCTCGAATACCTACGAGCAGTACTTC; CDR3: CASSPTSNTYEQYF
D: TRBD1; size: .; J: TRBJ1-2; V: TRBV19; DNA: TGTGCCAGTGGGAACAGGGGGGACTATGGCTACACCTTC; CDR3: CASGNRGDYGYTF
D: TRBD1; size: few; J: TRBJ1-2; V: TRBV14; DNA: TGTGCCAGCAGCCAAGATTCCAGGGGGCGAGGCTACACCTTC; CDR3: CASSQDSRGRGYTF
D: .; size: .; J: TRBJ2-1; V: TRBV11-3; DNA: TGTGCCAGCAGCCCCCTACCGGGACCCTACAATGAGCAGTTCTTC; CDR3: CASSPLPGPYNEQFF
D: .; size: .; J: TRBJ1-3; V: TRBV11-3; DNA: TGTGCCAGCAGCTTAGGGACCCTCGGAAACACCATATATTTT; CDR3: CASSLGTLGNTIYF
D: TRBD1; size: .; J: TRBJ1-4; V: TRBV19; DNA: TGTGCCAGTGGCCGGGACAGGGGACGATCAAATGAAAAACTGTTTTTT; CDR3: CASGRDRGRSNEKLFF
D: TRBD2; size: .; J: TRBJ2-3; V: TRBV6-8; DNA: TGTGCCGTCGCGAGGGGAGGGAGCACAGATACGCAGTATTTT; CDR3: CAVARGGSTDTQYF
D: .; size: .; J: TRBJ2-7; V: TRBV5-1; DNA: TGCGCCAGCAGCCGTGACGGGGTCCGGTACGAGCAGTACTTC; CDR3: CASSRDGVRYEQYF
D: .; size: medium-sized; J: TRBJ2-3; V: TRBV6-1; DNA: TGTGCCAGCAGTGAAGGGCCTAGGGAGTTAGATACGCAGTATTTT; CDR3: CASSEGPRELDTQYF
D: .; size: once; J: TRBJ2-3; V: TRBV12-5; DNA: TGTGCTAGTGGTTCAATCGACGGAGGTACGCAGTATTTT; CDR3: CASGSIDGGTQYF
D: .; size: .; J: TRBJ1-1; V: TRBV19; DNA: TGTGCCAGTAGTATATTTGGGTCCACTGAAGCTTTCTTT; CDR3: CASSIFGSTEAFF
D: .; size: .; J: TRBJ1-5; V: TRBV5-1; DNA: TGCGCCAGCAGCTTGTACCCTGGCACGGACCAGCCCCAGCATTTT; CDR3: CASSLYPGTDQPQHF
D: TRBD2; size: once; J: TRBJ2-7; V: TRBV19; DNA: TGTGCCAGTAGTAGAGCGGGGGGGTACGACGAGCAGTACTTC; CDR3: CASSRAGGYDEQYF
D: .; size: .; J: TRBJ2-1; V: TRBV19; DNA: TGTGCCAGTAGTATCGGACAGCCGTCCTACAATGAGCAGTTCTTC; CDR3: CASSIGQPSYNEQFF
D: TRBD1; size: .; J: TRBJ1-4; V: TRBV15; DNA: TGTGCCACCAGCAGAGGAATCGGACAGGGACCGGAAAAACTGTTTTTT; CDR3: CATSRGIGQGPEKLFF